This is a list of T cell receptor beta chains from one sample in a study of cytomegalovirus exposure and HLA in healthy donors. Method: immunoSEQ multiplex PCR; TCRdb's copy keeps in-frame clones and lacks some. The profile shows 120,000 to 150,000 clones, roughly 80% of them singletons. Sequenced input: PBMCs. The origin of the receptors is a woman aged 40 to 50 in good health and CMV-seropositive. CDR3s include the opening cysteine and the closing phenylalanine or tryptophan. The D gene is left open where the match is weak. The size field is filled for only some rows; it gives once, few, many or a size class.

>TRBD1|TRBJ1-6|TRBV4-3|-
TGCGCCAGCAGCCAAGATATTAGGAGACAGGGGGCAAGCCCGCCGAATTCACCCCTCCACTTT
CASSQDIRRQGASPPNSPLHF
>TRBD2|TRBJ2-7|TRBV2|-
TGTGCCAGCAGCCAGGACAGGGTAGGGCTAGCGGGAGTAACGGACGAGCAGTACTTC
CASSQDRVGLAGVTDEQYF
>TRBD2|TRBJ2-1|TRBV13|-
TGTGCCAGCAAAGAAGCGGGGCACTCCTACAATGAGCAGTTCTTC
CASKEAGHSYNEQFF
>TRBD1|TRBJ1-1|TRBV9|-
TGTGCCAGCAGCGTGGATCCGGGACAGGGTTTAGTTTTCTTT
CASSVDPGQGLVFF
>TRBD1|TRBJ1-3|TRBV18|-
TGTGCCAGCTCACCGACAGGGGTCCACGGAAACACCATATATTTT
CASSPTGVHGNTIYF
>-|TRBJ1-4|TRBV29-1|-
TGCAGCGTTGTTCCCACAGGATTCTATAATGAAAAACTGTTTTTT
CSVVPTGFYNEKLFF
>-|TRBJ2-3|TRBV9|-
TGTGCCAGCAGCTACCTAGAAATTGGCACAGATACGCAGTATTTT
CASSYLEIGTDTQYF
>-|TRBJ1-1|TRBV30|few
TGTGCCTGGAGCGGACAGCCGAACACTGAAGCTTTCTTT
CAWSGQPNTEAFF
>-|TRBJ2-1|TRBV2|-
TGTGCCTCCCAGGGGGGTACCTACAATGAGCAGTTCTTC
CASQGGTYNEQFF
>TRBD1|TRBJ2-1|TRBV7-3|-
TGTGCCAGCAGCTTAGACAGGGGGCAATACAATGAGCAGTTCTTC
CASSLDRGQYNEQFF
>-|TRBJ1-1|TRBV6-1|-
TGTGCCAGCAGTGCGTGGACAGTGAACACTGAAGCTTTCTTT
CASSAWTVNTEAFF
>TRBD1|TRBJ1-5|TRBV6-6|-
TGTGCCAGCAGTTGGGACAGGGATGATCAGCCCCAGCATTTT
CASSWDRDDQPQHF
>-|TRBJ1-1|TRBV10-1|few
TGCGCCAGCAGTGAGCAGGGGAACACTGAAGCTTTCTTT
CASSEQGNTEAFF
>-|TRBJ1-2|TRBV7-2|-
TGTGCCAGCAGCACCCGGACAGCAGCTAACTATGGCTACACCTTC
CASSTRTAANYGYTF
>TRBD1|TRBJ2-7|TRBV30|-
TGTGCCTGGTCCAGCAACCCAGGGGGCGAGCAGTACTTC
CAWSSNPGGEQYF
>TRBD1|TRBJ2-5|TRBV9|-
TGTGCCAGCAGCGCTCACGTAACAGGGGTTCAAGAGACCCAGTACTTC
CASSAHVTGVQETQYF
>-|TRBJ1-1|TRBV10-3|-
TGTGCCATCCATCGGGAGCAGGGAACTGAAGCTTTCTTT
CAIHREQGTEAFF